This TCR beta chain was sequenced in a study of regulatory T cells in long-lasting Graves disease. Time point in this sample: newly diagnosed GD, antithyroid drugs for less than 3 months. TCR sequences were obtained from RNA taken from PBMCs. Deletions cut 5 bases from V and 13 bases from J, with 18 bases between. The CDR3 length is 13 residues. CDR1 is SGHTA and CDR2 is FQGNSA in the germline V gene. Worth noting for this clonotype: A far larger clone is off by one base, so a read error is likely.

To make TCR beta libraries, researchers used iRepertoire HTBI primers and Arm-PCR of CDR3 regions. A single record per CDR3 protein comes from TCRdb applying MiXCR to the multiplex PCR reads. The sample has 200,000 to 250,000 distinct CDR3 sequences; roughly a fifth are singletons. The source of this sequence is a female donor with Graves disease. The genes are TRBV7-2 and TRBJ2-1; D perhaps matches TRBD1 (5 bases). Sequenced here: peripheral blood mononuclear cells (PBMCs), sampled at new diagnosis, from a patient treated with antithyroid drugs. The CDR3 sequence is CASSPGNQETQFF. CDR3 nucleotides: TGTGCCAGCAGCCCAGGGAACCAAGAGACCCAGTTCTTC.